Listed below are T cell receptor beta chains from one sample, sequenced in a study of Graves' ophthalmopathy and Graves' hyperthyroidism. One entry per CDR3 protein results from TCRdb running MiXCR on the multiplex PCR reads. The sample includes approximately 640,000 distinct CDR3 sequences, roughly 41% of them seen just once. The sample taken for sequencing was peripheral blood. These receptors all stem from an adult man with Graves' ophthalmopathy. Each CDR3 is given without its conserved first and last residue. A D gene is named only where the DNA matches it firmly.

V	J	length	D	CDR3
TRBV24-1	TRBJ1-5	14	TRBD1	ASSPEGQGGNQPQH
TRBV5-1	TRBJ2-2	17	TRBD2	ASSFWISGRHSNTGELF
TRBV5-1	TRBJ2-5	13	TRBD1	ASSFWTGSRQPQY
TRBV7-9	TRBJ2-7	11	NA	ASSYQGSYEQY
TRBV5-8	TRBJ1-1	13	NA	ASSLARTVNTEAF
TRBV5-1	TRBJ2-5	12	NA	ASSFRELGETQY
TRBV9	TRBJ2-5	12	NA	ASSVDRTGETQY
TRBV19	TRBJ1-1	8	NA	ASSIDPAF
TRBV9	TRBJ2-2	12	TRBD2	ASSPAGGRDELF
TRBV10-3	TRBJ1-1	12	NA	ASTSDGTNTEAF
TRBV25-1	TRBJ1-2	12	NA	ASSGRGQAGGYT
TRBV10-3	TRBJ1-1	11	NA	AISENGGEGPV
TRBV12-5	TRBJ2-7	16	TRBD2	ASGLSPSGRTPFYEQY
TRBV7-9	TRBJ1-2	11	NA	ASSLDYQRGYT
TRBV14	TRBJ1-1	12	NA	ASSAISANTEAF
TRBV11-3	TRBJ2-2	10	NA	ASSPIAGELF
TRBV20-1	TRBJ2-3	12	NA	SATGPRDVDTQY